Included here is one T cell receptor (beta chain) sequence, with context. This entry is derived from a study of shared clonotypes between healthy human individuals. In the study overall: Serving as donors were a couple of women and three men, whose ages spanned 18 to 49.

CDR1 is SGHAT, CDR2 FQNNGV, per germline. CDR3 length equals 15 residues. V shed 6 bases and J 6 bases; nucleotides not matched to a gene: 9. The assay was carried out at the deep level. Sequencing was performed on unsorted PBMC DNA using ten immunoSEQ deep assay plates. Generated by immunoSEQ multiplex PCR, the TCRdb table keeps only in-frame clones and is missing some. The sample holds about half a million clones; 79% are singletons and the top ten take 10% to 15%. All the donors were Caucasian adults who lived in Nashville, Tennessee. J is TRBJ2-1 and V is TRBV11-2; 9 nucleotides align to TRBD2. The sequence derives from a woman aged 40 to 50 in good health. Some clones in this sample may be carry-over from other donors' samples. Sequencing was performed on PBMCs. Here the CDR3 DNA reads TGTGCCAGCAGTTCAACGGGACTAGCAGTCAATGAGCAGTTCTTC. Protein: CASSSTGLAVNEQFF. Filled out from reference TRBV11-2 and TRBJ2-1, the complete variable domain reads EAGVAQSPRYKIIEKRQSVAFWCNPISGHATLYWYQQILGQGPKLLIQFQNNGVVDDSQLPKDRFSAERLKGVDSTLKIQPAKLEDSAVYLCASSSTGLAVNEQFFGPGTRLTVL.